This is a list of T cell receptor beta chains from one sample in a study of spatial heterogeneity in lung cancer. TCRdb reanalysed the 5' RACE reads using MiXCR and keeps one entry per CDR3 protein. In the table there are approximately 3,800 distinct CDR3 sequences, about 33% of which are singletons. Specimen: lung tumor tissue, collected at surgery. The receptor source for this set is a male donor with early-stage non-small cell lung cancer. Each CDR3 is given with its conserved first and last residue.

V gene	CDR3 length	CDR3 protein
TRBV5-6	16	CASSLVPGLADNEQFF
TRBV19	13	CASSRTGQYEQYF
TRBV28	15	CASSSGGATGGEQYF
TRBV7-2	15	CASSPRGAGDYEQYF
TRBV2	15	CPSSFWGTRPDTQYF
TRBV19	16	CASSIGRGISYNEQFF
TRBV20-1	16	CSAGRLADTSTDTQYF
TRBV2	15	CASSEGTGTQETQYF
TRBV9	13	CASSVADNYGYTF
TRBV3-1	13	CASSQVDGYEQYF
TRBV19	13	CASSTPGQGTQYF
TRBV3-2	15	CASSQEARVIDTQYF